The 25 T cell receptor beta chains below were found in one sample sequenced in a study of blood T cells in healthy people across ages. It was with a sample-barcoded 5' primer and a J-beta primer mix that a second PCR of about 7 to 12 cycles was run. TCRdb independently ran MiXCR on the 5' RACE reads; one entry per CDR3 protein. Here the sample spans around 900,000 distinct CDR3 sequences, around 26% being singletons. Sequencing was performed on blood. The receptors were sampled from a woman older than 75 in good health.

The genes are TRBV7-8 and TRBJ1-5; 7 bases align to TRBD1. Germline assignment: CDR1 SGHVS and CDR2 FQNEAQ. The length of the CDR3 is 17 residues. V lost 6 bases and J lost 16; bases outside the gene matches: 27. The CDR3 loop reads CASSFTQRRGHFSPLHF. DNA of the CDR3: TGTGCCAGCAGTTTTACTCAGCGAAGGGGGCATTTTTCACCCCTCCATTTT.

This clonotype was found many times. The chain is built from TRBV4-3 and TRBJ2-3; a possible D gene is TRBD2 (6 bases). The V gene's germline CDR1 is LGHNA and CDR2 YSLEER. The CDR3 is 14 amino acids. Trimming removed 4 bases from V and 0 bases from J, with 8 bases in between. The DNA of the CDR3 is TGCGCCAGCAGCCCTAGCGTCAGCACAGATACGCAGTATTTT. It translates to CASSPSVSTDTQYF.

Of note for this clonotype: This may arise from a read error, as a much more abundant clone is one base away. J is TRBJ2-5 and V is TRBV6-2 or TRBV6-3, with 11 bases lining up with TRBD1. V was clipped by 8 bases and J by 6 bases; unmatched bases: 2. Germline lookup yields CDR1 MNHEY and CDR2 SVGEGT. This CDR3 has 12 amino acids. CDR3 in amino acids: CASGTGGKTQYF. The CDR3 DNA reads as TGTGCCAGCGGGACAGGGGGAAAGACCCAGTACTTC.

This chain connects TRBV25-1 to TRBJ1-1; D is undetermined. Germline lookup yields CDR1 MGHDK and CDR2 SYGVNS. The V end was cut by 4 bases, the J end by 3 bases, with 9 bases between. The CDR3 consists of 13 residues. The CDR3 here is CASSALMDTEAFF. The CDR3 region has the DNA TGTGCCAGCAGTGCTTTGATGGACACTGAAGCTTTCTTT. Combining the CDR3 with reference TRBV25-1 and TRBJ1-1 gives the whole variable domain EADIYQTPRYLVIGTGKKITLECSQTMGHDKMYWYQQDPGMELHLIHYSYGVNSTEKGDLSSESTVSRIRTEHFPLTLESARPSHTSQYLCASSALMDTEAFFGQGTRLTVV.

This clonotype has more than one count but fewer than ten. Here the CDR3 reads CAYRTGTDTQYF. In DNA form, the CDR3 reads TGTGCCTACAGGACCGGCACAGATACGCAGTATTTT. The V gene is TRBV30, the J gene TRBJ2-3; perhaps TRBD1 as D (5 bases). CDR3 length: 12 amino acids. Trimming took 7 bases from V and 1 from J, leaving 9 bases between them. Germline V gene data show CDR1 as GTSNPN and CDR2 as SVGIG (reference sequence).

The CDR3 reads CASSLYRVEETQYF. In DNA, the CDR3 is TGCGCCAGCAGCTTGTACAGGGTGGAAGAGACCCAGTACTTC. The rearrangement uses TRBV5-1 and TRBJ2-5; perhaps TRBD1 as D (6 bases). The germline V gene encodes CDR1 SGHRS and CDR2 YFSETQ. This CDR3 is 14 amino acids long. The V gene lost 1 base and the J gene lost 3 bases, with 10 bases spanning the gap.

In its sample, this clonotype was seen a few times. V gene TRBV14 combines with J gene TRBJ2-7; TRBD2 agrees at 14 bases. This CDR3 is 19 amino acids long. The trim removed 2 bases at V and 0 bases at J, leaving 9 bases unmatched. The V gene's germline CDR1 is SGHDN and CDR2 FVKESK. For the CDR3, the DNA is TGTGCCAGCAGCCAAACAGCGGGACTAGCGGGGGATTCCTCCTACGAGCAGTACTTC. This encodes CASSQTAGLAGDSSYEQYF.

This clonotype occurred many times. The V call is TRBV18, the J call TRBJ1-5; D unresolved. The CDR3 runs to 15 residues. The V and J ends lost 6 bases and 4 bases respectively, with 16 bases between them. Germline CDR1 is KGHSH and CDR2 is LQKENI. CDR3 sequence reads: CASSPGGLHNQPQHF. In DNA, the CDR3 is TGTGCCAGCTCCCCCGGAGGGCTTCATAATCAGCCCCAGCATTTT.

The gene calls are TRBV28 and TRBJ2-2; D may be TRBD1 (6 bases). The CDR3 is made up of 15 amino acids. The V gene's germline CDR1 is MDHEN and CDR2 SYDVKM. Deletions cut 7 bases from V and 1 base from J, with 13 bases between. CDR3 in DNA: TGTGCCAGCATTACCCACAGGGTGAACACCGGGGAGCTGTTTTTT. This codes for CASITHRVNTGELFF.

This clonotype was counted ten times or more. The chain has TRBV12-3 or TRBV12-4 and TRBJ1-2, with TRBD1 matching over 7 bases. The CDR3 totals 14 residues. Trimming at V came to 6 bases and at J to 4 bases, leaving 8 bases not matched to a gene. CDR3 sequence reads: CASREGQTTYGYTF. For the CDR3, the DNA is TGTGCCAGCAGGGAGGGACAGACAACCTATGGCTACACCTTC.

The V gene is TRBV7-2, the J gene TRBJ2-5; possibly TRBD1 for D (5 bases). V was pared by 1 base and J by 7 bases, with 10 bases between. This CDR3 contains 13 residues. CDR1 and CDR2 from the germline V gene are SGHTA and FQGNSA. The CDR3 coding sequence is TGTGCCAGCAGCTTAGGGGGCCGCAGGACCCAGTACTTC. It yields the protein CASSLGGRRTQYF. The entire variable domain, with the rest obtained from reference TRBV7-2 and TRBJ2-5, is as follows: GAGVSQSPSNKVTEKGKDVELRCDPISGHTALYWYRQSLGQGLEFLIYFQGNSAPDKSGLPSDRFSAERTGGSVSTLTIQRTQQEDSAVYLCASSLGGRRTQYFGPGTRLLVL.

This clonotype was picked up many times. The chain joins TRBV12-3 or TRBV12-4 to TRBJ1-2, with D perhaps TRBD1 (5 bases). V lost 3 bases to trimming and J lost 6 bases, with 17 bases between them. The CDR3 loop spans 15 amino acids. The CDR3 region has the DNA TGTGCCAGCAGTTTTTATCCGGGGACGGTCGATGGCTACACCTTC. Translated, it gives CASSFYPGTVDGYTF.

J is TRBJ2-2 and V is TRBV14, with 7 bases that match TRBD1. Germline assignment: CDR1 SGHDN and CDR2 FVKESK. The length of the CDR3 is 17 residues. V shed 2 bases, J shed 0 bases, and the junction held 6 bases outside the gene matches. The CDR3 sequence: CASSQQLTGTNTGELFF. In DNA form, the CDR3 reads TGTGCCAGCAGCCAACAACTGACAGGGACGAACACCGGGGAGCTGTTTTTT.

DNA of the CDR3: TGTGCCAGCAGTGCCGGCGGGGTGGGAGGTGGAAAACTGTTTTTT. Its protein is CASSAGGVGGGKLFF. V usage is TRBV6-1 and J usage is TRBJ1-4; D remains unclear. V dropped 4 bases and J dropped 10 bases, with 19 bases sitting between them. Germline values: CDR1 MNHNS, CDR2 SASEGT. The CDR3 extends over 15 amino acids.

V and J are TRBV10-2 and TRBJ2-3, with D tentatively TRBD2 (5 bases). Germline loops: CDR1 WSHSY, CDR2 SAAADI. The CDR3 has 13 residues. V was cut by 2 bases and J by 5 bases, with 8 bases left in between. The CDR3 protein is CASSELAGDTQYF. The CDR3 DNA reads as TGCGCCAGCAGTGAGCTAGCCGGAGATACGCAGTATTTT.

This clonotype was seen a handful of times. The CDR3 region is CASSLQDHGYTF. The DNA of the CDR3 is TGTGCCAGCAGTTTACAGGACCATGGCTACACCTTC. The V call is TRBV28, the J call TRBJ1-2; D is unclear. The CDR3 covers 12 residues. V gave up 2 bases and J gave up 6 bases, with 7 bases separating them. Germline V CDR1 and CDR2: MDHEN, SYDVKM.

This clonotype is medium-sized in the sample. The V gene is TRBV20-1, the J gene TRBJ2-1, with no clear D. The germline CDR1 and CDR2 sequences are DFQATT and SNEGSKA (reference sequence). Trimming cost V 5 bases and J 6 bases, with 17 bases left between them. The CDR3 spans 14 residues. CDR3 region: CSAPLGTHSNEQFF. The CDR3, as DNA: TGCAGTGCTCCCCTAGGTACCCATAGCAATGAGCAGTTCTTC.

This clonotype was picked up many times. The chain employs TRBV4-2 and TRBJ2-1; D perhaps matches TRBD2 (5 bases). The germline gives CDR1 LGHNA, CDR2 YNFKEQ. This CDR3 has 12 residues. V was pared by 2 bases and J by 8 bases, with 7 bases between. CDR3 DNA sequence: TGTGCCAGCAGCCAATCGGGGTATGAGCAGTTCTTC. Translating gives CASSQSGYEQFF.

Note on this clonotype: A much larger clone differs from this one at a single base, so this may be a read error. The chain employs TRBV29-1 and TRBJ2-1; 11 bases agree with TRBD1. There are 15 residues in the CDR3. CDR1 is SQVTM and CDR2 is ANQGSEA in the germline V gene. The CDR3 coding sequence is TGCAGCGTTGCGATGGGACAGGGGGTCGGCAATGGGCAGTTCTTC. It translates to CSVAMGQGVGNGQFF.

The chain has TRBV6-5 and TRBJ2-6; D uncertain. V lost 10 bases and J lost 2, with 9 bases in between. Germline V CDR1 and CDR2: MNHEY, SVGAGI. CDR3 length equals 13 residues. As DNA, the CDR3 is TGTGCCAACAGCAGTACTGGGGCCAACGTCCTGACTTTC. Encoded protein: CANSSTGANVLTF.

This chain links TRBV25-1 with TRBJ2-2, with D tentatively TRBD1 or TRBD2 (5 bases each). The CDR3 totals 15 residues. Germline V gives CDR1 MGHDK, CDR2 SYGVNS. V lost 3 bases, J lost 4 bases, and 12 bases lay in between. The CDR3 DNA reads TGTGCCAGCAGTGAGGTTTTGGGACCCACCGGGGAGCTGTTTTTT. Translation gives CASSEVLGPTGELFF.

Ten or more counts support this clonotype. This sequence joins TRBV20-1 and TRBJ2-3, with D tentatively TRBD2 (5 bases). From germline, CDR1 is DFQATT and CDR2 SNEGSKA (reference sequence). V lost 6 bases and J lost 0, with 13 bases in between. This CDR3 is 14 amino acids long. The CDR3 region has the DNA TGCAGTGCCCTTGGAGGTGTTAGCACAGATACGCAGTATTTT. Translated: CSALGGVSTDTQYF.

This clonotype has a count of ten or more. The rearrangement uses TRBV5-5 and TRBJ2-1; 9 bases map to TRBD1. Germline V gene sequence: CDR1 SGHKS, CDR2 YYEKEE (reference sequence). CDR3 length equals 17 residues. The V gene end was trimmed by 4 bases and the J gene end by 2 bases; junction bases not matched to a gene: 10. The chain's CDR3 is CASSHNPQGAPYNEQFF. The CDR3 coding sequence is TGTGCCAGCAGCCATAATCCACAGGGGGCCCCCTACAATGAGCAGTTCTTC.

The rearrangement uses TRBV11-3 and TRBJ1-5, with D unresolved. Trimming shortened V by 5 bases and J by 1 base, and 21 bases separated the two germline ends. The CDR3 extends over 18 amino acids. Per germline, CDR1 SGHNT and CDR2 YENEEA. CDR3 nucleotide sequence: TGTGCCAGCAGCCCCTTCTCGCTGTCGGGATTGAGCAATCAGCCCCAGCATTTT. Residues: CASSPFSLSGLSNQPQHF.

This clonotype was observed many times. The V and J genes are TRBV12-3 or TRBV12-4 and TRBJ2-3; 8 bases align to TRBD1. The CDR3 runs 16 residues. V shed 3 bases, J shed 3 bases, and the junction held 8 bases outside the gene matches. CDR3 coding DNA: TGTGCCAGCAGTTTTAGCAGGGGGCGCGAAACAGATACGCAGTATTTT. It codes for CASSFSRGRETDTQYF.